Shown below are 32 T cell receptor beta chains from a single sample sequenced in a study of cytomegalovirus exposure and HLA in healthy donors (dated by TCRdb to about 2017). The library was obtained by the immunoSEQ multiplex PCR assay. The multiplex PCR relied on a mix of 60 forward primers for TCR Vbeta segments and 13 reverse primers for TCR Jbeta segments. TCRdb obtained this table from immuneACCESS and retained in-frame rearrangements with V and J assigned. These tables miss some clones; where compared with another copy, unresolved V genes account for less than half of the shortfall, and the remainder is unexplained. The sample table holds 120,000 to 150,000 clones, of which roughly 79% were seen once. Less than 2% of the sample goes to the ten largest clones. The material sequenced was PBMCs. These TCRs come from a woman under 40 in good health and CMV-seronegative.

The chain is built from TRBV7-8 and TRBJ2-3; 11 nucleotides line up with TRBD2. Germline V gives CDR1 SGHVS, CDR2 FQNEAQ. V lost 5 bases to trimming and J lost 3 bases; unmatched junction nucleotides: 1. The length of the CDR3 is 14 residues. The CDR3: CASSPSGGTDTQYF. For the CDR3, the DNA is TGTGCCAGCAGCCCTAGCGGGGGGACAGATACGCAGTATTTT.

The V and J genes are TRBV6-1 and TRBJ1-1, with D possibly matching TRBD1 (5 bases). Germline V gene sequence: CDR1 MNHNS, CDR2 SASEGT. This CDR3 contains 15 residues. V gave up 5 bases and J gave up 3 bases, with 16 bases separating them. The CDR3 sequence: CASSNPAGLHTEAFF. The CDR3 DNA sequence: TGTGCCAGCAGTAACCCCGCAGGGCTCCACACTGAAGCTTTCTTT.

The chain carries TRBV6-5 and TRBJ2-1; D perhaps matches TRBD1 (6 bases). V lost 6 bases and J 6 bases, leaving 18 bases between the germline ends. The length of the CDR3 is 15 residues. Germline V gene data show CDR1 as MNHEY and CDR2 as SVGAGI. The CDR3 sequence: CASRAAGAQINEQFF. As DNA, the CDR3 is TGTGCCAGCAGGGCCGCAGGGGCACAGATCAATGAGCAGTTCTTC.

This chain links TRBV5-6 with TRBJ1-1, with D possibly matching TRBD1 (5 bases). The CDR3 totals 13 residues. CDR1 SGHDT and CDR2 YYEEEE come from the germline V gene. V shed 5 bases and J shed 4 bases, with 12 bases lying between them. CDR3 nucleotides: TGTGCCAGCAGGTCGGGGGGGGGCACTGAAGCTTTCTTT. Translation gives CASRSGGGTEAFF. The full variable domain, rest sourced from reference TRBV5-6 and TRBJ1-1, is DAGVTQSPTHLIKTRGQQVTLRCSPKSGHDTVSWYQQALGQGPQFIFQYYEEEERQRGNFPDRFSGHQFPNYSSELNVNALLLGDSALYLCASRSGGGTEAFFGQGTRLTVV.

The chain recombines TRBV15 with TRBJ2-3; possibly TRBD1 for D (6 bases). This CDR3 region has 12 residues. The V end lost 6 bases, the J end lost 8 bases, and 12 bases lay between the germline ends. The germline V gene encodes CDR1 LNHNV and CDR2 YYDKDF (reference sequence). The CDR3 bases are TGTGCCACCAGTTCGAGGGGGAGTACGCAGTATTTT. Translation gives CATSSRGSTQYF.

The genes are TRBV7-6 and TRBJ1-2; the D gene is possibly TRBD1 (5 bases). The CDR3 consists of 13 residues. Germline lookup yields CDR1 SGHVS and CDR2 FNYEAQ. Trimming took off 5 bases at V and 11 bases at J, with 18 bases between the two ends. For the CDR3, the DNA is TGTGCCAGCAGCCTAGGTCCCGGGCAGGGTTACACCTTC. Protein: CASSLGPGQGYTF.

The rearrangement links TRBV9 to TRBJ2-5; possibly TRBD2 for D (6 bases). The CDR3 has 13 amino acids. Trimming removed 5 bases from V and 1 base from J, with 9 bases in between. Germline CDR1 and CDR2: SGDLS and YYNGEE. CDR3 loop: CASSPGSQETQYF. The CDR3 DNA reads as TGTGCCAGCAGTCCCGGGAGCCAAGAGACCCAGTACTTC.

The gene calls are TRBV2 and TRBJ1-1; TRBD1 matches at 7 bases. The length of the CDR3 is 15 residues. Germline CDR1 and CDR2: SNHLY and FYNNEI. V was clipped by 2 bases and J by 3 bases; unmatched bases: 6. This chain's CDR3 is CASSEWRTGDTEAFF. The CDR3 bases are TGTGCCAGCAGTGAATGGAGAACAGGGGACACTGAAGCTTTCTTT.

V gene TRBV5-1 combines with J gene TRBJ1-1; 7 bases match TRBD1. The CDR3 extends over 19 amino acids. The germline V gene encodes CDR1 SGHRS and CDR2 YFSETQ. J lost 0 bases, V lost 2 bases, and 16 bases had no gene match. In DNA form, the CDR3 reads TGCGCCAGCAGCTTACGACAACCGGCAGGGGGGCCTATGAACACTGAAGCTTTCTTT. Residues: CASSLRQPAGGPMNTEAFF.

The CDR3 coding sequence is TGCGCCAGCTGGCCCCGGACAGGGCAGGCAGATACGCAGTATTTT. As protein: CASWPRTGQADTQYF. The chain uses TRBV5-1 and TRBJ2-3; 8 bases match TRBD1. The CDR3 extends over 15 amino acids. Germline values: CDR1 SGHRS, CDR2 YFSETQ. The trim removed 7 bases at V and 4 bases at J, leaving 11 bases unmatched.

The V call is TRBV7-2, the J call TRBJ1-1, with 8 bases lining up with TRBD1. The CDR3 spans 13 residues. Germline V lookup: CDR1 SGHTA, CDR2 FQGNSA. The trim removed 6 bases at V and 5 bases at J, leaving 5 bases unmatched. The CDR3 region is CASSRTGRTEAFF. The CDR3, as DNA: TGTGCCAGCAGTAGGACAGGGCGGACTGAAGCTTTCTTT.

V is TRBV9 and J is TRBJ2-2; a weak D match, TRBD1 (6 bases). Trimming cost V 3 bases and J 3 bases, with 15 bases left between them. CDR1 SGDLS and CDR2 YYNGEE come from the germline V gene. This CDR3 region has 16 residues. The CDR3 sequence: CASSGWTASYTGELFF. The DNA of the CDR3 is TGTGCCAGCAGCGGATGGACAGCCTCCTACACCGGGGAGCTGTTTTTT.

V is TRBV29-1 and J is TRBJ2-7; D perhaps matches TRBD1 (6 bases). The CDR3 sequence is 15 residues long. CDR1 and CDR2 from the germline V gene are SQVTM and ANQGSEA. Trimming removed 4 bases at V and 0 bases at J, with 16 bases between. The CDR3 here is CSVGFRQASSYEQYF. Here the CDR3 DNA reads TGCAGCGTTGGGTTCCGACAGGCAAGCTCCTACGAGCAGTACTTC.

The chain recombines TRBV28 with TRBJ1-2, with TRBD1 as a possible D gene (6 bases). The V gene lost 7 bases and the J gene lost 2 bases, with 17 bases spanning the gap. The length of the CDR3 is 15 residues. Germline CDR1 is MDHEN and CDR2 is SYDVKM. The CDR3 protein is CASMGASVSNYGYTF. The CDR3, as DNA: TGTGCCAGCATGGGGGCAAGTGTGAGCAACTATGGCTACACCTTC.

The V call is TRBV5-1, the J call TRBJ1-2, with D possibly matching TRBD1 (6 bases). Germline V gives CDR1 SGHRS, CDR2 YFSETQ. This CDR3 spans 14 amino acids. V was cut by 7 bases and J by 2 bases, with 15 bases left in between. The CDR3 sequence is CASHQPDRNYGYTF. The CDR3 nucleotides read TGCGCCAGCCACCAACCAGACAGGAACTATGGCTACACCTTC.

The chain links TRBV19 to TRBJ2-1; 9 bases align to TRBD1. Germline CDR1 is LNHDA and CDR2 is SQIVND (reference sequence). After removal of 8 bases from V and 7 bases from J, the junction contained 3 bases not matched to a gene. The CDR3 is made up of 12 amino acids. The CDR3 DNA reads as TGTGCCAGTTCACAGGGGGCGAATGAGCAGTTCTTC. Amino acid sequence: CASSQGANEQFF. Combining the CDR3 with reference TRBV19 and TRBJ2-1 gives the whole variable domain DGGITQSPKYLFRKEGQNVTLSCEQNLNHDAMYWYRQDPGQGLRLIYYSQIVNDFQKGDIAEGYSVSREKKESFPLTVTSAQKNPTAFYLCASSQGANEQFFGPGTRLTVL.

The V call is TRBV11-1, the J call TRBJ2-5; D possibly corresponds to TRBD2 (6 bases). CDR3 size: 15 residues. Trimming left V 5 bases short and J 2 bases short, with 15 bases between. Germline V gene lookup returns CDR1 SGHAT and CDR2 FQDESV (reference sequence). The CDR3 sequence: CASSLRDWGQETQYF. As DNA, the CDR3 is TGTGCCAGCAGCCTCCGGGACTGGGGGCAAGAGACCCAGTACTTC.

This clone was detected a few times. This rearrangement joins TRBV6-5 to TRBJ2-5; D may be TRBD1 (6 bases). This CDR3 is 13 amino acids long. V was pared by 2 bases and J by 9 bases, with 13 bases between. Per the germline V gene, CDR1 is MNHEY and CDR2 is SVGAGI. CDR3 sequence: CASSYGGHVAQYF. For the CDR3, the DNA is TGTGCCAGCAGTTACGGGGGACACGTGGCCCAGTACTTC.

CDR3 sequence reads: CASSSGSGANVLTF. DNA of the CDR3: TGCGCCAGCAGCTCAGGGTCTGGGGCCAACGTCCTGACTTTC. The chain uses TRBV5-1 and TRBJ2-6, with TRBD1 as a possible D gene (5 bases). The CDR3 totals 14 residues. The V end was cut by 3 bases, the J end by 1 base, with 5 bases between. Germline V gives CDR1 SGHRS, CDR2 YFSETQ.

The rearrangement links TRBV9 to TRBJ1-1, with D possibly matching TRBD1 (6 bases). Germline V gene lookup returns CDR1 SGDLS and CDR2 YYNGEE. V was clipped by 3 bases and J by 1 base, with 13 bases between them. The CDR3 covers 15 residues. Here the CDR3 DNA reads TGTGCCAGCAGCGCGGTGACAGGCCCGAACACTGAAGCTTTCTTT. Translation gives CASSAVTGPNTEAFF.

The CDR3 DNA reads as TGCGCCAGCAGCTCGGGACAGGGGGCAGGAACCGGGGAGCTGTTTTTT. Translated: CASSSGQGAGTGELFF. The rearrangement uses TRBV5-1 and TRBJ2-2, with 12 bases that match TRBD1. Per the germline V gene, CDR1 is SGHRS and CDR2 is YFSETQ. J was trimmed by 5 bases and V by 3 bases; bases with no gene match: 5. CDR3 size: 16 residues.

The gene calls are TRBV5-4 and TRBJ2-3; 15 bases agree with TRBD2. Germline trimming cut 4 bases from V and 2 bases from J; bases unmatched to any gene: 5. The CDR3 length is 17 residues. Germline loops: CDR1 SGHNT, CDR2 YYREEE (reference sequence). The DNA of the CDR3 is TGTGCCAGCAGCGCCGGACTAGCGGGGGGGCTCACAGATACGCAGTATTTT. Translation gives CASSAGLAGGLTDTQYF. The variable domain in full, completed from reference TRBV5-4 and TRBJ2-3, reads ETGVTQSPTHLIKTRGQQVTLRCSSQSGHNTVSWYQQALGQGPQFIFQYYREEENGRGNFPPRFSGLQFPNYSSELNVNALELDDSALYLCASSAGLAGGLTDTQYFGPGTRLTVL.

The chain links TRBV6-5 to TRBJ1-2, with D unclear. This CDR3 comprises 12 residues. CDR1 MNHEY and CDR2 SVGAGI come from the germline V gene. Trimming pared 8 bases from V and 8 bases from J, leaving 15 bases between. DNA of the CDR3: TGTGCCAGCTCGATTCGGGGTATCGGCTACACCTTC. The encoded protein is CASSIRGIGYTF.

V and J are TRBV27 and TRBJ1-2; 9 bases agree with TRBD1. The J segment lost 4 bases and the V segment lost 5 bases, leaving 14 bases of the junction unmatched. The CDR3 totals 17 residues. The germline V gene has CDR1 MNHEY and CDR2 SMNVEV (reference sequence). Here the CDR3 DNA reads TGTGCCAGCAGTCCCCATCTCCTCGGACAGGGGCCCTATGGCTACACCTTC. It specifies CASSPHLLGQGPYGYTF.

The chain has TRBV6-5 and TRBJ2-7, with 8 bases identical to TRBD1. V trimming: 6 bases; J trimming: 3 bases; junction bases outside the gene matches: 10. Germline lookup yields CDR1 MNHEY and CDR2 SVGAGI. The CDR3 is 15 residues long. CDR3 in DNA: TGTGCCAGCAGGGGGACAGGACGGGTTGACTACGAGCAGTACTTC. This sequence encodes CASRGTGRVDYEQYF.

V usage is TRBV19 and J usage is TRBJ1-2; the D gene is possibly TRBD1 (5 bases). The germline gives CDR1 LNHDA, CDR2 SQIVND (reference sequence). V was pared by 4 bases and J by 8 bases, with 11 bases between. The CDR3 is made up of 12 amino acids. CDR3: CASSKSGLGYTF. CDR3 coding DNA: TGTGCCAGTAGTAAATCAGGGTTAGGCTACACCTTC. Full variable domain (outside the CDR3, taken from reference TRBV19 and TRBJ1-2): DGGITQSPKYLFRKEGQNVTLSCEQNLNHDAMYWYRQDPGQGLRLIYYSQIVNDFQKGDIAEGYSVSREKKESFPLTVTSAQKNPTAFYLCASSKSGLGYTFGSGTRLTVV.

The chain uses TRBV7-2 and TRBJ2-3; 7 nucleotides line up with TRBD2. CDR1 SGHTA and CDR2 FQGNSA come from the germline V gene. Trimming cost V 5 bases and J 3 bases; bases outside gene matches: 5. This CDR3 has 14 amino acids. As DNA, the CDR3 is TGTGCCAGCAGCCGGTGGGGGGGTACAGATACGCAGTATTTT. Encoded protein: CASSRWGGTDTQYF.

V and J are TRBV12-5 and TRBJ2-3; D gene unclear. Trimming shortened V by 8 bases and J by 0 bases, and 3 bases separated the two germline ends. This CDR3 has 11 residues. The germline CDR1 and CDR2 sequences are LGHNT and FRNRAP. The DNA for the CDR3 is TGTGCTAGTACTAGCACAGATACGCAGTATTTT. It is translated as CASTSTDTQYF.

The J gene is TRBJ1-2, the V gene TRBV6-1, with D tentatively TRBD1 (5 bases). Germline loops: CDR1 MNHNS, CDR2 SASEGT. V was clipped by 9 bases and J by 6 bases, with 8 bases between them. There are 10 residues in the CDR3. This chain's CDR3 is CASWGDGYTF. In DNA form, the CDR3 reads TGTGCCAGTTGGGGGGATGGCTACACCTTC.

The rearrangement uses TRBV2 and TRBJ1-5; 10 nucleotides match TRBD1. Germline V gene lookup returns CDR1 SNHLY and CDR2 FYNNEI. The CDR3 is made up of 15 amino acids. Trimming took 6 bases from V and 2 from J; bases not matched to a gene: 4. The DNA of the CDR3 is TGTGCCAGCAGCCCCGGGACAGGGGGCAATCAGCCCCAGCATTTT. Translated: CASSPGTGGNQPQHF.

The V gene is TRBV9, the J gene TRBJ1-2; D possibly corresponds to TRBD1 (5 bases). Germline V gives CDR1 SGDLS, CDR2 YYNGEE. The V end lost 4 bases, the J end lost 5 bases, and 9 bases lay between the germline ends. This CDR3 contains 12 residues. Here the CDR3 reads CASSLDSYGYTF. The DNA for the CDR3 is TGTGCCAGCAGCCTCGACAGTTATGGCTACACCTTC.

The V call is TRBV5-1, the J call TRBJ1-1, with D perhaps matching TRBD1 (6 bases). The CDR3 runs 16 residues. V was clipped by 1 base and J by 5 bases, with 18 bases between them. Per the germline V gene, CDR1 is SGHRS and CDR2 is YFSETQ. CDR3 protein: CASSLTNTGIFTEAFF. DNA of the CDR3: TGCGCCAGCAGCTTGACCAATACAGGGATTTTTACTGAAGCTTTCTTT.